This T cell receptor beta chain originates from a study of blood T cell repertoires in COVID-19. For the study at large: COVID-19 samples, acute and convalescent, were from the United States, Italy and Spain. Sources were T cells, B-cell-depleted T cells, or PBMCs; the material itself was cDNA or gDNA.

The germline gives CDR1 MNHEY, CDR2 SVGAGI. The CDR3 extends over 13 amino acids. With V trimmed by 2 bases and J by 7 bases, 5 bases remained unmatched. In the source study's methods: Estimated nucleated cell counts came from reference gene primer amplification. Libraries were prepared by immunoSEQ multiplex PCR; TCRdb keeps only in-frame clonotypes and omits some of them. Clone size and V and J calls were adopted from that table, with D and trimming inferred from the DNA. The table lists roughly 220,000 clones, 70% to 90% of them singletons. The sequenced sample consisted of peripheral blood. This sequence joins TRBV6-5 and TRBJ2-7, with 7 bases lining up with TRBD2. The sequence was collected from a man aged 25 to 40 who had recovered from COVID-19. This CDR3 is CASSYHLAVEQYF. Written as DNA, the CDR3 is TGTGCCAGCAGTTACCATCTAGCGGTTGAGCAGTACTTC.